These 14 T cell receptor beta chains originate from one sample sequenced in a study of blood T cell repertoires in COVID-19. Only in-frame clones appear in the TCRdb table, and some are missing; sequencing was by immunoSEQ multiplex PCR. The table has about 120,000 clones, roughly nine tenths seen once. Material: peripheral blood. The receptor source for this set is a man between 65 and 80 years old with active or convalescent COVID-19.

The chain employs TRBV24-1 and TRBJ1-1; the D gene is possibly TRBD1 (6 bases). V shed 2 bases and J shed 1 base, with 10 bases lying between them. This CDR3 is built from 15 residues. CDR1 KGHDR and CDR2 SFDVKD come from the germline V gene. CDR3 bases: TGTGCCACCAGTGATTCCACAGGGCCGAACACTGAAGCTTTCTTT. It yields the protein CATSDSTGPNTEAFF.

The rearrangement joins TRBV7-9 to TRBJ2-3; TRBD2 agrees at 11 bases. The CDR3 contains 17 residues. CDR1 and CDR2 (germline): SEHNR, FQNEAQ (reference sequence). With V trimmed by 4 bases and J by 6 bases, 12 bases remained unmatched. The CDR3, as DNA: TGTGCCAGCAGCTCCGTGGTCACTAGCGGGAGCTGGGATACGCAGTATTTT. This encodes CASSSVVTSGSWDTQYF.

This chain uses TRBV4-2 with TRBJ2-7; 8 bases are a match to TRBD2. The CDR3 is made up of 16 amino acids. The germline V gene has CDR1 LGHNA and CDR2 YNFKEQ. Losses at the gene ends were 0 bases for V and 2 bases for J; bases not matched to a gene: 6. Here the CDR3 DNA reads TGTGCCAGCAGCCAAGAGAGCGGGAGTTACCCCTACGAGCAGTACTTC. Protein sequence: CASSQESGSYPYEQYF.

The CDR3 here is CATLRSSGANVLTF. For the CDR3, the DNA is TGTGCCACCCTCCGTTCCTCTGGGGCCAACGTCCTGACTTTC. This sequence joins TRBV6-6 and TRBJ2-6; D uncertain. Germline CDR1 is MNHNY and CDR2 is SVGAGI (reference sequence). V gave up 10 bases and J gave up 0 bases, with 10 bases separating them. The CDR3 runs 14 residues.

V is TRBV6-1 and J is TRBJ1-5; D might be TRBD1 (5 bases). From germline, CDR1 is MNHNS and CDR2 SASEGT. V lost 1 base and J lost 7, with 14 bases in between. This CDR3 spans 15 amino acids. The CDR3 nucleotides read TGTGCCAGCAGTGAAGTAGGGCAGGGAATGCAGCCCCAGCATTTT. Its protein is CASSEVGQGMQPQHF.

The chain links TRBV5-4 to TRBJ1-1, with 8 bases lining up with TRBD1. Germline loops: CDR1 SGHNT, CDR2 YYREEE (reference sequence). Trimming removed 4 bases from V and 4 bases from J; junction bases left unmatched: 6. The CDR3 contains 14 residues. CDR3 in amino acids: CASSLITGGTEAFF. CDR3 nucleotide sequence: TGTGCCAGCAGCCTAATTACAGGGGGCACTGAAGCTTTCTTT.

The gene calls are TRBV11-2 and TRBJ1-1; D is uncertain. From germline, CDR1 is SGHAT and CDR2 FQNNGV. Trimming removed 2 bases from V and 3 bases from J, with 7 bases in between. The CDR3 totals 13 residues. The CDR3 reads CASSLIEDTEAFF. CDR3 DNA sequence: TGTGCCAGCAGCTTAATCGAGGACACTGAAGCTTTCTTT.

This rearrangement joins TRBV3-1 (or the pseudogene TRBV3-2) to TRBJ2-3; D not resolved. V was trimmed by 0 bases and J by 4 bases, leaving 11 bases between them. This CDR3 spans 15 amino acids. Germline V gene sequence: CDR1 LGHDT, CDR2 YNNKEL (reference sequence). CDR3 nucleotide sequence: TGTGCCAGCAGCCAAGAGGGCAGGCCTGCAGATACGCAGTATTTT. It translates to CASSQEGRPADTQYF.

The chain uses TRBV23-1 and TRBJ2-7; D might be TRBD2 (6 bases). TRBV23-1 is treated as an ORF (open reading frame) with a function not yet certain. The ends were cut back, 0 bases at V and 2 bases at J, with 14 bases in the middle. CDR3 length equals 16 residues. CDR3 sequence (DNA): TGCGCCAGCAGTCAATCGATCGGGGGAGCTACCTACGAGCAGTACTTC. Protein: CASSQSIGGATYEQYF.

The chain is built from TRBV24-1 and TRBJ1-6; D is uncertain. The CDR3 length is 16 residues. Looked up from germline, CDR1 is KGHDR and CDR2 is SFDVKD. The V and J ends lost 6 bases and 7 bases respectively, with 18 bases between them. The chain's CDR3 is CATSYDYTRVNSPLHF. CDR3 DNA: TGTGCCACCAGTTATGATTATACACGGGTCAATTCACCCCTCCACTTT.

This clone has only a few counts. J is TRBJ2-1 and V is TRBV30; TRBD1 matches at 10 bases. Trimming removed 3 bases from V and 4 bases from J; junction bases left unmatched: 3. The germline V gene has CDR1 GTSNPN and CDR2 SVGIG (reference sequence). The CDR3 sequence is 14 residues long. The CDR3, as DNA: TGTGCCTGGAGGACAGGGGGCTTGTACAATGAGCAGTTCTTC. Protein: CAWRTGGLYNEQFF.

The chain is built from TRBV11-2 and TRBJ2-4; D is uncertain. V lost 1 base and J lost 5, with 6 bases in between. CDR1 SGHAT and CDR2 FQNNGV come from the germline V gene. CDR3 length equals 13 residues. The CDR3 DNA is TGTGCCAGCAGCTTAGTTCCGGAAAACATTCAGTACTTC. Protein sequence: CASSLVPENIQYF.

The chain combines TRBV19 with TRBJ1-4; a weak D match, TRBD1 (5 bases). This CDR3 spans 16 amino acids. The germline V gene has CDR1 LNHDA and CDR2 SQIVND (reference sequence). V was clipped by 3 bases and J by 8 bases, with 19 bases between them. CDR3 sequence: CASSIDGPRDSEKLFF. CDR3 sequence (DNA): TGTGCCAGTAGTATCGACGGACCTCGGGACTCAGAAAAACTGTTTTTT.

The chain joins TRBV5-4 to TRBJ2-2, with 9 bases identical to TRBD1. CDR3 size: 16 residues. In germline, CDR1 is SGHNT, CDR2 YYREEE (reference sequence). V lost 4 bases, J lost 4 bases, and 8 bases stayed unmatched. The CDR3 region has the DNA TGTGCCAGCAGCCCAGGGGGACAGGGCTTCACCGGGGAGCTGTTTTTT. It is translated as CASSPGGQGFTGELFF.